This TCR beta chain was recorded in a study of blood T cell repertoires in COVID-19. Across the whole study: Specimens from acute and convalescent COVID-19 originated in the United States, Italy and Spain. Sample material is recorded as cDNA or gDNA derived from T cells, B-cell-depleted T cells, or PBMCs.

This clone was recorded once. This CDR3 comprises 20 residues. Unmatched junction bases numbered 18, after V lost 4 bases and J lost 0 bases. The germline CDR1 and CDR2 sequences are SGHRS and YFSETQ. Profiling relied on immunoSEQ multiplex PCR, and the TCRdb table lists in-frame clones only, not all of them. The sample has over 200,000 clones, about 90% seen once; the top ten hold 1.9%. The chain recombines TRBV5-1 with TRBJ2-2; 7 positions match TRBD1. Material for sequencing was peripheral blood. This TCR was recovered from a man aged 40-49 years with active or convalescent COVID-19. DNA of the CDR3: TGCGCCAGCAGCCGTAATCCTGTAAACCAGGGGGTCCCGAACACCGGGGAGCTGTTTTTT. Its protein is CASSRNPVNQGVPNTGELFF.